The clone carrying this TCR beta chain turned up a few times. These data belong to a study of blood T cell repertoires in COVID-19. Participants came from around 25 US areas, aged roughly 18 to 95 years. Each participant's cohort was designated according to participant-reported clinical history. In the original analysis: Using reference gene primer amplification, nucleated cell counts were estimated. Assay: immunoSEQ multiplex PCR; the TCRdb copy retains only in-frame clones and omits some. V and J calls and clone size are those listed in that table; D and trimming were worked out from the DNA. The table has around 160,000 clones, 80% seen once. The sequenced material came from PBMCs or T cells enriched from blood (not recorded which). The sequence came from an older woman who had recovered from COVID-19.

DNA for the CDR3: TGTGCCAGCAGCCCGACAGGGGACTTGGCGGATACGCAGTATTTT. It is translated as CASSPTGDLADTQYF. The chain carries TRBV7-7 and TRBJ2-3; 8 bases match TRBD1. This CDR3 is 15 amino acids long. V lost 5 bases, J lost 6 bases, and 10 bases stayed unmatched. Germline V lookup: CDR1 SSHAT, CDR2 FNYEAQ (reference sequence).